This TCR beta chain derives from a study of blood T cell repertoires in COVID-19. Across the study: The cDNA or gDNA used as material had been derived from T cells, B-cell-depleted T cells, or PBMCs.

TCRdb's table, derived via immunoSEQ multiplex PCR, lists solely in-frame clones and lacks some. The sample includes over 200,000 clones, roughly four fifths of them seen just once. J was trimmed by 7 bases and V by 0 bases; bases with no gene match: 6. The CDR3 totals 15 residues. The germline V gene encodes CDR1 KGHSH and CDR2 LQKENI. The sample taken for sequencing was peripheral blood. The clonotype was recovered from a woman between 40 and 55 years old with active or convalescent COVID-19. The V gene is TRBV18, the J gene TRBJ2-7; 10 positions agree with TRBD2. The CDR3 DNA sequence: TGTGCCAGCTCACCACCCCTAGCGGGGGCCCGTGAGCAGTACTTC. Translated: CASSPPLAGAREQYF.